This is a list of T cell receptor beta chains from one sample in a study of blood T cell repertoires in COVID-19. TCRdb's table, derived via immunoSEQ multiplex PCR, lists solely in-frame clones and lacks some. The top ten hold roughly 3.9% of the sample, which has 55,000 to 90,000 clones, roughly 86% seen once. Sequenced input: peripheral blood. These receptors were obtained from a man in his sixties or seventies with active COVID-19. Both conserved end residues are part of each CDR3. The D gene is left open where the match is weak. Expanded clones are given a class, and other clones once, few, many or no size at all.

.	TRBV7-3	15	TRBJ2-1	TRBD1	CASSLDRGRYNEQFF	TGTGCCAGCAGCCTAGACAGGGGGAGATACAATGAGCAGTTCTTC
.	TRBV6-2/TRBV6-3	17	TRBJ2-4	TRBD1	CASSYPTGAGGKNIQYF	TGTGCCAGCAGTTACCCGACAGGGGCCGGGGGCAAAAACATTCAGTACTTC
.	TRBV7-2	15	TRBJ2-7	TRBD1	CASSRTQGTSYEQYF	TGTGCCAGCAGCCGTACACAGGGGACATCCTACGAGCAGTACTTC
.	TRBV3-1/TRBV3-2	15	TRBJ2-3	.	CASSQMGGITDTQYF	TGTGCCAGCAGCCAAATGGGCGGGATCACAGATACGCAGTATTTT
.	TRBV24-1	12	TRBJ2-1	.	CATSDTVGEQFF	TGTGCCACCAGTGACACTGTCGGTGAGCAGTTCTTC
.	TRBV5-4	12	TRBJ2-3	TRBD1	CASSPRDRAQYF	TGTGCCAGCAGCCCACGGGACAGGGCGCAGTATTTT
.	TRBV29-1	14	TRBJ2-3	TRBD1	CSVGGDRGTDTQYF	TGCAGCGTTGGGGGGGACAGGGGAACAGATACGCAGTATTTT
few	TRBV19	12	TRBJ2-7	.	CASRGAGGEQYF	TGTGCCAGTAGGGGGGCAGGAGGTGAGCAGTACTTC
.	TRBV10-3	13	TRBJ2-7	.	CAISESGRGEQYF	TGTGCCATCAGTGAGTCGGGGCGTGGCGAGCAGTACTTC
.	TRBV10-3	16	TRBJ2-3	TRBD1	CAISERGTGSTDTQYF	TGTGCCATCAGTGAGAGGGGGACAGGGTCCACAGATACGCAGTATTTT
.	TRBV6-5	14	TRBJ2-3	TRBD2	CASGRVAGADTQYF	TGTGCCAGCGGGCGGGTAGCGGGAGCGGATACGCAGTATTTT
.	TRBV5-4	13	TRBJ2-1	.	CASSFTGGDEQFF	TGTGCCAGCAGCTTCACGGGGGGCGATGAGCAGTTCTTC
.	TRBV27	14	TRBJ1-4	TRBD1	CASSRQGWGEKLFF	TGTGCCAGCAGTAGACAGGGATGGGGTGAAAAACTGTTTTTT
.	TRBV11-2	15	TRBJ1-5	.	CASSLRAGGNQPQHF	TGTGCCAGCAGCTTACGGGCAGGGGGCAATCAGCCCCAGCATTTT
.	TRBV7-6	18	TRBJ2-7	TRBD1	CASSLVGGTGGPSDEQYF	TGTGCCAGCAGCTTAGTGGGTGGGACAGGGGGCCCAAGCGACGAGCAGTACTTC
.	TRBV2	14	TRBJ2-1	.	CASTTRNQYNEQFF	TGTGCCTCAACGACTCGCAACCAATACAATGAGCAGTTCTTC
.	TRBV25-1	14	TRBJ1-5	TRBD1	CASSQTGARQPQHF	TGTGCCAGCAGTCAGACAGGGGCCAGACAGCCCCAGCATTTT
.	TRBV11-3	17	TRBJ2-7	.	CASSLGRSWRGSYEQYF	TGTGCCAGCAGCTTAGGGCGTAGTTGGCGCGGCTCCTACGAGCAGTACTTC
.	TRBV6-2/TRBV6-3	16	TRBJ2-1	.	CASSTSYRALQDEQFF	TGTGCCAGCAGTACCTCTTACAGGGCTCTACAGGATGAGCAGTTCTTC
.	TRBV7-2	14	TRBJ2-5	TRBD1	CASSPIGGQETQYF	TGTGCCAGCAGCCCAATTGGGGGACAGGAGACCCAGTACTTC
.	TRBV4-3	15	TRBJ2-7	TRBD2	CASSRGTSSFGQQYF	TGCGCCAGCAGCCGCGGGACTAGCTCCTTTGGGCAGCAGTACTTC
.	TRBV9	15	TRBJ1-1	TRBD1	CASSVTPSGTAEAFF	TGTGCCAGCAGCGTAACCCCCTCCGGGACAGCCGAAGCTTTCTTT
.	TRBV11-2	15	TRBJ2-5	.	CASSLQGSIQETQYF	TGTGCCAGCAGCCTCCAGGGCAGTATCCAAGAGACCCAGTACTTC
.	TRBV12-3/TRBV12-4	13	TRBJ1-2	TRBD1	CASRGWDRAGYTF	TGTGCCAGCCGCGGGTGGGACAGGGCTGGCTACACCTTC
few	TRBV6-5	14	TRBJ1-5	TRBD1	CASRPTGGREPQHF	TGTGCCAGCAGGCCCACAGGGGGCCGGGAGCCCCAGCATTTT
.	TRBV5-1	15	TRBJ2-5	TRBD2	CASSLALAGGETQYF	TGCGCCAGCAGCTTGGCCTTAGCGGGAGGAGAGACCCAGTACTTC
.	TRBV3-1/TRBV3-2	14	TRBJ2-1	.	CASSQDQSYNEQFF	TGTGCCAGCAGCCAAGATCAATCCTACAATGAGCAGTTCTTC
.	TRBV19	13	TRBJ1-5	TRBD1	CAAGGRGNQPQHF	TGTGCCGCTGGGGGCAGGGGGAATCAGCCCCAGCATTTT
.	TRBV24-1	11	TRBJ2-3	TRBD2	CASRGADTQYF	TGTGCTAGTCGGGGGGCAGATACGCAGTATTTT
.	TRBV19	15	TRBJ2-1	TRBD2	CASTPSGGAYNEQFF	TGTGCCAGTACCCCTAGCGGGGGCGCCTACAATGAGCAGTTCTTC
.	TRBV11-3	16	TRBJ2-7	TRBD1	CASSPPGQGRDNEQYF	TGTGCCAGCAGCCCCCCCGGACAGGGGAGAGACAACGAGCAGTACTTC
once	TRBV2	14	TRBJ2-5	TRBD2	CASSGGGSGETQYF	TGTGCCAGCAGTGGGGGCGGGAGTGGGGAGACCCAGTACTTC
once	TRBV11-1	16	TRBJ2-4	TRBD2	CASSLASGSPGNIQYF	TGTGCCAGCAGCTTAGCCAGCGGGAGCCCTGGAAACATTCAGTACTTC
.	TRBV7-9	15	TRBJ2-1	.	CASSLVGLLSNEQFF	TGTGCCAGCAGCTTAGTTGGGCTGCTAAGCAATGAGCAGTTCTTC
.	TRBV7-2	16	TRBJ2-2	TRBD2	CASSPGLAGVGGELFF	TGTGCCAGCAGCCCCGGACTAGCGGGAGTTGGCGGGGAGCTGTTTTTT
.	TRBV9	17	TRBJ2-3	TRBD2	CASSVAASGKGTDTQYF	TGTGCCAGCAGCGTAGCGGCTAGCGGGAAGGGCACAGATACGCAGTATTTT
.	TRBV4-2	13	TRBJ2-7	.	CASSQAPGYEQYF	TGTGCCAGCAGCCAGGCCCCGGGGTACGAGCAGTACTTC
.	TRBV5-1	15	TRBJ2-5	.	CASSLFPDSQETQYF	TGCGCCAGCAGCTTGTTTCCGGACAGCCAAGAGACCCAGTACTTC
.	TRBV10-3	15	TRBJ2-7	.	CAISESGQGAHEQYF	TGTGCCATCAGTGAGTCGGGGCAGGGTGCCCACGAGCAGTACTTC
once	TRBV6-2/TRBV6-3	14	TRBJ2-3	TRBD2	CASSSGLALDTQYF	TGTGCCAGCAGTTCGGGACTAGCGTTAGATACGCAGTATTTT
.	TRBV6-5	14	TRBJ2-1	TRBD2	CASGRTSLNNEQFF	TGTGCCAGCGGCCGGACTAGCCTCAACAATGAGCAGTTCTTC
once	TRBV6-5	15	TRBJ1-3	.	CASSRPGVSGNTIYF	TGTGCCAGCAGCCGCCCGGGGGTCTCTGGAAACACCATATATTTT
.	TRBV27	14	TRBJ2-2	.	CASSLSQYTGELFF	TGTGCCAGCAGTTTATCACAGTACACCGGGGAGCTGTTTTTT
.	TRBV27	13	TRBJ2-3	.	CASSPRGTDTQYF	TGTGCCAGCAGCCCTCGCGGCACAGATACGCAGTATTTT
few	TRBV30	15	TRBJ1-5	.	CAWSVKGRLGGPQHF	TGTGCCTGGAGTGTAAAGGGCAGACTGGGGGGGCCCCAGCATTTT
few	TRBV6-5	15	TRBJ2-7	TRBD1	CASSPLPGQGGEQYF	TGTGCCAGCAGTCCTCTCCCAGGACAGGGCGGGGAGCAGTACTTC
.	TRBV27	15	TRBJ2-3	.	CASTRILGPPDTQYF	TGTGCCAGCACCCGAATACTAGGCCCCCCGGATACGCAGTATTTT
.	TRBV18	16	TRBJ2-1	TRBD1	CASSPPGQGYNNEQFF	TGTGCCAGCTCACCACCAGGACAGGGGTACAACAATGAGCAGTTCTTC
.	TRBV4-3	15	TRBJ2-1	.	CASSQVVGRGDEQFF	TGCGCCAGCAGCCAAGTGGTAGGGAGGGGGGATGAGCAGTTCTTC
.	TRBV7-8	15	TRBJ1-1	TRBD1	CASSPRTGFGTEAFF	TGTGCCAGCAGCCCGCGGACAGGGTTCGGCACTGAAGCTTTCTTT
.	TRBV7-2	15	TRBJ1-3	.	CASSSGLRGGNTIYF	TGTGCCAGCAGCTCCGGCCTCAGGGGTGGAAACACCATATATTTT
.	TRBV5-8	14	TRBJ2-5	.	CASRRRRDQETQYF	TGTGCCAGCAGACGGCGGAGAGACCAAGAGACCCAGTACTTC
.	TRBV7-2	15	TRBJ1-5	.	CASSLAPGGGKPQHF	TGTGCCAGCAGCTTAGCCCCGGGGGGCGGAAAGCCCCAGCATTTT